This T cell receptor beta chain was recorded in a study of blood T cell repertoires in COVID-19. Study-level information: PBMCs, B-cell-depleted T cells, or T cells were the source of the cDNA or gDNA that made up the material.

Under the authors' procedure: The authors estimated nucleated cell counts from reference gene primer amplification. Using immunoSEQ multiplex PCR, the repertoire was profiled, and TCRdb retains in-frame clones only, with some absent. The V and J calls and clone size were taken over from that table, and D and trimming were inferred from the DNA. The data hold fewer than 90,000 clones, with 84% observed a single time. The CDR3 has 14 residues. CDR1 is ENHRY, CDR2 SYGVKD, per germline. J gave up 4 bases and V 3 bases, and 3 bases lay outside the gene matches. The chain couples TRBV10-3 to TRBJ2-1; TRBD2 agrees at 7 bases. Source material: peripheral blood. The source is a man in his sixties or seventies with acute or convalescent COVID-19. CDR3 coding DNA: TGTGCCATCAGTGACTCGCGGGGGTACAATGAGCAGTTCTTC. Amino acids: CAISDSRGYNEQFF.